This T cell receptor beta chain was sequenced in a study of CD8 T cells in ankylosing spondylitis. Study conclusions and caveats: Disease-linked clones were found to be CD8+ and relatively rare in peripheral blood. Ankylosing spondylitis blood appeared to carry a characteristic TCR beta motif of fewer than 10 highly homologous variants. The authors reported significant enrichment of disease-linked clones in matched ankylosing spondylitis synovial fluid.

This clonotype was observed at least ten times. Its antigen remains unknown. Libraries for TCR beta were made by quantitative 5'-RACE with molecular barcodes. TCRdb re-analysed the 5' RACE reads in MiXCR, keeping a single row per CDR3 protein. This sample has around 490,000 distinct CDR3 sequences; 5.3% occur once, and the top ten carry roughly 3.5%. The CDR3 consists of 15 residues. The V end was cut by 6 bases, the J end by 1 base, with 14 bases between. The sequenced sample consisted of blood, either unsorted or a sorted T cell fraction (not recorded which). The gene calls are TRBV12-3 or TRBV12-4 and TRBJ2-3, with D possibly being TRBD2 (5 bases). The origin of this receptor is a male donor with ankylosing spondylitis. Here the CDR3 DNA reads TGTGCCAGCAGCCGCCGGGGTAGCGGCACAGATACGCAGTATTTT. Protein: CASSRRGSGTDTQYF.